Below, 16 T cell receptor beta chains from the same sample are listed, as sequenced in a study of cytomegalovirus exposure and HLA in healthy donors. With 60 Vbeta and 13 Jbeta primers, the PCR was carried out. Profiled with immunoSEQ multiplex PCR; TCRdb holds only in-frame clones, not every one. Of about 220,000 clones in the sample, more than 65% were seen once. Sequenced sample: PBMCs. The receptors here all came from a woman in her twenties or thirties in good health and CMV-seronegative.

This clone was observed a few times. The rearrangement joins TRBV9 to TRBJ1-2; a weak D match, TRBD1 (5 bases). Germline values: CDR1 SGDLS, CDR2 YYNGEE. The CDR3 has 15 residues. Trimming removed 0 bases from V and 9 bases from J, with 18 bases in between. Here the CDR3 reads CASSVAGGTWGSYTF. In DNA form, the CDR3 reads TGTGCCAGCAGCGTAGCTGGAGGGACCTGGGGGAGCTACACCTTC.

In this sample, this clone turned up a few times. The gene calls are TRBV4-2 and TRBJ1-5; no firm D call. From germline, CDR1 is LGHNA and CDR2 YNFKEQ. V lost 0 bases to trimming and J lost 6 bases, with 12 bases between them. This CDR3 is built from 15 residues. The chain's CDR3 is CASSQERGRAQPQHF. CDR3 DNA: TGTGCCAGCAGCCAAGAACGGGGTAGAGCTCAGCCCCAGCATTTT.

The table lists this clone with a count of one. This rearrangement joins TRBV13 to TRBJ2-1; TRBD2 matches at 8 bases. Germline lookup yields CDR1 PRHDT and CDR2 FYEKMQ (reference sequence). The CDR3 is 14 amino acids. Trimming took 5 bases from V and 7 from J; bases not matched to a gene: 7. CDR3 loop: CASSLREGWNEQFF. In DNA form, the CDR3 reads TGTGCCAGCAGCCTACGGGAGGGTTGGAATGAGCAGTTCTTC.

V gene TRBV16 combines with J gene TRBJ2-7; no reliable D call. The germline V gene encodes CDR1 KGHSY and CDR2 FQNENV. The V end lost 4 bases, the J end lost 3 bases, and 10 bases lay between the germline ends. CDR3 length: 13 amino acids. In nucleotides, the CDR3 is TGTGCCAGCAGCCTACAGCAGAACTACGAGCAGTACTTC. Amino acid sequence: CASSLQQNYEQYF.

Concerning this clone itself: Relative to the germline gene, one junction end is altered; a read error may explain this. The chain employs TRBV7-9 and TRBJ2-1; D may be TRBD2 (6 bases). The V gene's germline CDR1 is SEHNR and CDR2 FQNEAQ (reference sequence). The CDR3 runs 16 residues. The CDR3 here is CSSSPPDGRNFNEQFF. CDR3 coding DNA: TGTTCCAGCAGCCCCCCCGACGGGAGAAATTTTAATGAGCAGTTCTTC. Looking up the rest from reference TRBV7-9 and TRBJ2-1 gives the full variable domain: DTGVSQNPRHKITKRGQNVTFRCDPISEHNRLYWYRQTLGQGPEFLTYFQNEAQLEKSRLLSDRFSAERPKGSFSTLEIQRTEQGDSAMYLCSSSPPDGRNFNEQFFGPGTRLTVL.

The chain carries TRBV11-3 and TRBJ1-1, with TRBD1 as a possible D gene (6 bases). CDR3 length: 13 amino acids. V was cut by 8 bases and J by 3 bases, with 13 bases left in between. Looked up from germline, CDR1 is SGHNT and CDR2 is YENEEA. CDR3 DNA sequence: TGTGCCAGCGGACAGTTGGTCGACACTGAAGCTTTCTTT. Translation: CASGQLVDTEAFF.

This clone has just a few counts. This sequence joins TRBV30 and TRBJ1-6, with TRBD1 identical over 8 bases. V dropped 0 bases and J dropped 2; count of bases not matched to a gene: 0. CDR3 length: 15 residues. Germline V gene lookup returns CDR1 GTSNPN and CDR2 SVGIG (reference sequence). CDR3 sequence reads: CAWSVQGAYNSPLHF. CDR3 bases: TGTGCCTGGAGTGTACAGGGGGCCTATAATTCACCCCTCCACTTT.

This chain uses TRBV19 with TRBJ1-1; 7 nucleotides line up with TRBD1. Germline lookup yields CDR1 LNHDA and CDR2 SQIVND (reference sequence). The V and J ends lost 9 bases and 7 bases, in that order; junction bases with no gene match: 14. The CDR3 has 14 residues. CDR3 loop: CARQGETGRNEAFF. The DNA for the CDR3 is TGTGCCAGGCAGGGGGAAACAGGTCGAAATGAAGCTTTCTTT.

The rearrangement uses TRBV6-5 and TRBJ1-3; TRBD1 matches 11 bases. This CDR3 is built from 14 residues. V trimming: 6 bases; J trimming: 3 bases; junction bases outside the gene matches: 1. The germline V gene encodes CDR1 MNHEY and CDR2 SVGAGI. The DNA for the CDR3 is TGTGCCAGCAGGGACAGGGGGCTTGGAAACACCATATATTTT. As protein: CASRDRGLGNTIYF.

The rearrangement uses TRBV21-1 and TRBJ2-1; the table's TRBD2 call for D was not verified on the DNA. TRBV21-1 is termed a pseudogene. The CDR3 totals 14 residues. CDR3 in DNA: TGTGCCAGCAGCAAGTTCGGTGCCTACAATGAGCAGTTCTTC. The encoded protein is CASSKFGAYNEQFF.

The CDR3, as DNA: TGTGCCAGCAGCCCCGAGTGGTATAACACCGGGGAGCTGTTTTTT. Translated: CASSPEWYNTGELFF. The chain recombines TRBV11-3 with TRBJ2-2; D remains ambiguous. The CDR3 is made up of 15 amino acids. Trimming shortened V by 5 bases and J by 2 bases, and 12 bases separated the two germline ends. Per germline, CDR1 SGHNT and CDR2 YENEEA.

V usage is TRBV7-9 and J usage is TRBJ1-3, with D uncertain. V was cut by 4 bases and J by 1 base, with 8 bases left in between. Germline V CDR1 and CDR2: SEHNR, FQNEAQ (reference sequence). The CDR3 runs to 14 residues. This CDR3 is CASSSGSSGNTIYF. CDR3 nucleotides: TGTGCCAGCAGCTCCGGTTCGTCTGGAAACACCATATATTTT.

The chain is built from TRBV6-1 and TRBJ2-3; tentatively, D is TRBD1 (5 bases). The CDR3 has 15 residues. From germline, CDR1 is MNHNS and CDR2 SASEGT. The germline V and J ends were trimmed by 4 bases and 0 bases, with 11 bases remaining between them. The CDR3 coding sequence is TGTGCCAGCAGTGTCGGAGACAGAAGCACAGATACGCAGTATTTT. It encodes CASSVGDRSTDTQYF.

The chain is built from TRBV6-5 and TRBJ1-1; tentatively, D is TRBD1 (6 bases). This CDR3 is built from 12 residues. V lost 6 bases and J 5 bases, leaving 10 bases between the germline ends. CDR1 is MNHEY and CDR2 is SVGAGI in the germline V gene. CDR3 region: CASSSGVTEAFF. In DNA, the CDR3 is TGTGCCAGCAGCTCAGGGGTGACTGAAGCTTTCTTT.

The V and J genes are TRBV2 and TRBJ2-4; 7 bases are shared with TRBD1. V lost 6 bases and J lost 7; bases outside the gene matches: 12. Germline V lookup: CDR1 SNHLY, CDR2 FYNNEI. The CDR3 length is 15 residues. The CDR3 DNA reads TGTGCCAGCAGCTGGGACAGAAAAACCCCCAACATTCAGTACTTC. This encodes CASSWDRKTPNIQYF.

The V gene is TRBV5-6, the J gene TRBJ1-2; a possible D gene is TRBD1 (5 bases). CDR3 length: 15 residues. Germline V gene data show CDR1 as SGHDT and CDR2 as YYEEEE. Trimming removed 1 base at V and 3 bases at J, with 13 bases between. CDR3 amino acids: CASSLQGVVDYGYTF. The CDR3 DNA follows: TGTGCCAGCAGCTTGCAAGGGGTCGTCGACTATGGCTACACCTTC.